These T cell receptor beta chains were read from a single sample in a study of blood T cell repertoires in COVID-19. Using immunoSEQ multiplex PCR, the repertoire was profiled, and TCRdb retains in-frame clones only, with some absent. The sample contains hundreds of thousands of clones, 70% to 90% of which appear only once. Sequencing input: peripheral blood. Source of these receptors: a young woman who had recovered from COVID-19. Each CDR3 is given with its conserved first and last residue. The D gene is left open where the match is weak. Rows may omit the clone size; those that give it use once, few, many or a size class.

CDR3 length: 15; V gene: TRBV5-1; J gene: TRBJ2-3; clone size: NA; D gene: NA; CDR3 DNA: TGCGCCAGCAGCTTTCGTAGCGGATACACAGATACGCAGTATTTT; CDR3 protein: CASSFRSGYTDTQYF
CDR3 length: 16; V gene: TRBV30; J gene: TRBJ1-5; clone size: NA; D gene: NA; CDR3 DNA: TGTGCCTGGAGTGTCCCCGGGACAAATAGCAATCAGCCCCAGCATTTT; CDR3 protein: CAWSVPGTNSNQPQHF
CDR3 length: 13; V gene: TRBV10-2; J gene: TRBJ1-1; clone size: NA; D gene: NA; CDR3 DNA: TGCGCCAGCAGCCGGGACACCTACACTGAAGCTTTCTTT; CDR3 protein: CASSRDTYTEAFF
CDR3 length: 15; V gene: TRBV6-5; J gene: TRBJ2-5; clone size: NA; D gene: TRBD1; CDR3 DNA: TGTGCCAGCAGTCTACGATCGACAGGGCAAGAGACCCAGTACTTC; CDR3 protein: CASSLRSTGQETQYF
CDR3 length: 13; V gene: TRBV19; J gene: TRBJ1-1; clone size: NA; D gene: NA; CDR3 DNA: TGTGCCAGTAGTGCGGGGTTGAGCACTGAAGCTTTCTTT; CDR3 protein: CASSAGLSTEAFF
CDR3 length: 16; V gene: TRBV6-2/TRBV6-3; J gene: TRBJ2-3; clone size: NA; D gene: TRBD2; CDR3 DNA: TGTGCCAGCAGTTACCTGTCAGCGGGAGGTTCAGATACGCAGTATTTT; CDR3 protein: CASSYLSAGGSDTQYF
CDR3 length: 12; V gene: TRBV7-9; J gene: TRBJ1-1; clone size: once; D gene: NA; CDR3 DNA: TGTGCCACCAGCCGGGGGAACACTGAAGCTTTCTTT; CDR3 protein: CATSRGNTEAFF
CDR3 length: 12; V gene: TRBV18; J gene: TRBJ1-1; clone size: NA; D gene: NA; CDR3 DNA: TGTGCCAGCTCATGGCCGAACACTGAAGCTTTCTTT; CDR3 protein: CASSWPNTEAFF
CDR3 length: 16; V gene: TRBV4-3; J gene: TRBJ2-6; clone size: NA; D gene: NA; CDR3 DNA: TGCGCCAGCAGCCTCTACCCAAAGTCTGGGGCCAACGTCCTGACTTTC; CDR3 protein: CASSLYPKSGANVLTF
CDR3 length: 13; V gene: TRBV6-5; J gene: TRBJ1-1; clone size: few; D gene: TRBD1; CDR3 DNA: TGTGCCAGCAGCCCCCCAGGGGGCACTGAAGCTTTCTTT; CDR3 protein: CASSPPGGTEAFF
CDR3 length: 14; V gene: TRBV5-1; J gene: TRBJ1-1; clone size: once; D gene: NA; CDR3 DNA: TGCGCCAGCGGGGACTTGGGTAAGAACACTGAAGCTTTCTTT; CDR3 protein: CASGDLGKNTEAFF
CDR3 length: 14; V gene: TRBV29-1; J gene: TRBJ2-1; clone size: NA; D gene: TRBD1; CDR3 DNA: TGCAGCGTGGACCCGGGACAGGGTGACAATGAGCAGTTCTTC; CDR3 protein: CSVDPGQGDNEQFF
CDR3 length: 16; V gene: TRBV7-9; J gene: TRBJ2-2; clone size: NA; D gene: TRBD2; CDR3 DNA: TGTGCCAGCAGCCGCCAGGCGGGAGCCCACACCGGGGAGCTGTTTTTT; CDR3 protein: CASSRQAGAHTGELFF
CDR3 length: 13; V gene: TRBV5-4; J gene: TRBJ1-2; clone size: NA; D gene: NA; CDR3 DNA: TGTGCCAGCAGCTTGGAGCCACTGATGGGCTACACCTTC; CDR3 protein: CASSLEPLMGYTF
CDR3 length: 13; V gene: TRBV3-1/TRBV3-2; J gene: TRBJ1-2; clone size: NA; D gene: NA; CDR3 DNA: TGTGCCAGCAGCCAAGATGCCCCGAGGGGCTACACCTTC; CDR3 protein: CASSQDAPRGYTF
CDR3 length: 14; V gene: TRBV29-1; J gene: TRBJ1-4; clone size: once; D gene: NA; CDR3 DNA: TGCAGCGTTGAAGGGGCAGCCCCGAATGAAAAACTGTTTTTT; CDR3 protein: CSVEGAAPNEKLFF
CDR3 length: 18; V gene: TRBV7-2; J gene: TRBJ2-5; clone size: NA; D gene: TRBD2; CDR3 DNA: TGTGCCAGCAGCTTAGCGCCCCCTAGCGGGGGGCCGCAAGAGACCCAGTACTTC; CDR3 protein: CASSLAPPSGGPQETQYF
CDR3 length: 15; V gene: TRBV11-1; J gene: TRBJ2-2; clone size: NA; D gene: TRBD1; CDR3 DNA: TGTGCCAGCACCCGCGCGGGACAGGGGGCTTGGGAGCTGTTTTTT; CDR3 protein: CASTRAGQGAWELFF
CDR3 length: 15; V gene: TRBV3-1/TRBV3-2; J gene: TRBJ2-3; clone size: NA; D gene: TRBD1; CDR3 DNA: TGTGCCAGCAGCGCGGGGACAGGGATAACAGATACGCAGTATTTT; CDR3 protein: CASSAGTGITDTQYF
CDR3 length: 21; V gene: TRBV7-3; J gene: TRBJ2-1; clone size: NA; D gene: TRBD2; CDR3 DNA: TGTGCCAGCAGCTTAACGTCCGGGAGGGAGCTTAGCGGGAGGGCCTACAATGAGCAGTTCTTC; CDR3 protein: CASSLTSGRELSGRAYNEQFF
CDR3 length: 16; V gene: TRBV7-9; J gene: TRBJ2-3; clone size: many; D gene: TRBD2; CDR3 DNA: TGTGCCAGCAGCCTGACGGCGGGGGGGCCTGAAGATACGCAGTATTTT; CDR3 protein: CASSLTAGGPEDTQYF
CDR3 length: 16; V gene: TRBV5-1; J gene: TRBJ2-2; clone size: NA; D gene: NA; CDR3 DNA: TGCGCCAGCAGCCTTAACAGGGTTGCGAACACCGGGGAGCTGTTTTTT; CDR3 protein: CASSLNRVANTGELFF
CDR3 length: 15; V gene: TRBV3-1/TRBV3-2; J gene: TRBJ1-6; clone size: NA; D gene: TRBD1; CDR3 DNA: TGTGCCAGCAGCCAAGAACAGGGGGCTTATTCACCCCTCCACTTT; CDR3 protein: CASSQEQGAYSPLHF
CDR3 length: 11; V gene: TRBV20-1; J gene: TRBJ2-7; clone size: NA; D gene: TRBD1; CDR3 DNA: TGCAGTGCCCGGGACAGCTACGAGCAGTACTTC; CDR3 protein: CSARDSYEQYF
CDR3 length: 16; V gene: TRBV5-6; J gene: TRBJ2-1; clone size: once; D gene: NA; CDR3 DNA: TGTGCCAGCAGCTTGGCGGGAGCACTCTCCTACAATGAGCAGTTCTTC; CDR3 protein: CASSLAGALSYNEQFF
CDR3 length: 15; V gene: TRBV28; J gene: TRBJ2-3; clone size: NA; D gene: NA; CDR3 DNA: TGTGCCAGCAGTTTACTAGGGGGTCGCACAGATACGCAGTATTTT; CDR3 protein: CASSLLGGRTDTQYF
CDR3 length: 13; V gene: TRBV18; J gene: TRBJ1-4; clone size: NA; D gene: TRBD1; CDR3 DNA: TGTGCCAGCTCGACAGGGGTGTACGAAAAACTGTTTTTT; CDR3 protein: CASSTGVYEKLFF
CDR3 length: 14; V gene: TRBV7-9; J gene: TRBJ1-1; clone size: NA; D gene: TRBD1; CDR3 DNA: TGTGCCAGCAGCCAGGGACAGGCGGACACTGAAGCTTTCTTT; CDR3 protein: CASSQGQADTEAFF
CDR3 length: 13; V gene: TRBV19; J gene: TRBJ1-1; clone size: NA; D gene: NA; CDR3 DNA: TGTGCCAGTAGTATGGGGCAGGGCGTTGAAGCTTTCTTT; CDR3 protein: CASSMGQGVEAFF
CDR3 length: 14; V gene: TRBV6-5; J gene: TRBJ2-7; clone size: few; D gene: TRBD2; CDR3 DNA: TGTGCCAGCAGTTACGTAGCGGGAGTGAAAGAGCAGTACTTC; CDR3 protein: CASSYVAGVKEQYF
CDR3 length: 15; V gene: TRBV7-2; J gene: TRBJ2-1; clone size: NA; D gene: TRBD2; CDR3 DNA: TGTGCCAGCAGCCCCGGACTAGCGGGAGCTAATGAGCAGTTCTTC; CDR3 protein: CASSPGLAGANEQFF
CDR3 length: 15; V gene: TRBV14; J gene: TRBJ2-7; clone size: NA; D gene: TRBD2; CDR3 DNA: TGTGCCAGCAGCCATGAAGGACTAGTCTCCTACGAGCAGTACTTC; CDR3 protein: CASSHEGLVSYEQYF
CDR3 length: 13; V gene: TRBV7-3; J gene: TRBJ1-2; clone size: NA; D gene: NA; CDR3 DNA: TGTGCCAGCAGCCCTCGAGCTAACTATGGCTACACCTTC; CDR3 protein: CASSPRANYGYTF
CDR3 length: 14; V gene: TRBV2; J gene: TRBJ1-2; clone size: NA; D gene: TRBD1; CDR3 DNA: TGTGCCAGCAGGGATACAGGGGTTACCTATGGCTACACCTTC; CDR3 protein: CASRDTGVTYGYTF
CDR3 length: 15; V gene: TRBV9; J gene: TRBJ2-3; clone size: NA; D gene: TRBD1; CDR3 DNA: TGTGCCAGCAGCGCTTCTATACAGGGGGTCGATACGCAGTATTTT; CDR3 protein: CASSASIQGVDTQYF
CDR3 length: 18; V gene: TRBV7-3; J gene: TRBJ2-1; clone size: once; D gene: TRBD2; CDR3 DNA: TGTGCCAGCAGCCAACGAGGGACTAGCGGGAGGTCCTACAATGAGCAGTTCTTC; CDR3 protein: CASSQRGTSGRSYNEQFF
CDR3 length: 16; V gene: TRBV5-4; J gene: TRBJ2-5; clone size: NA; D gene: TRBD1; CDR3 DNA: TGTGCCAGCAGCGTTAGGGATCGGACAGGGCAAGAGACCCAGTACTTC; CDR3 protein: CASSVRDRTGQETQYF
CDR3 length: 14; V gene: TRBV2; J gene: TRBJ2-1; clone size: NA; D gene: NA; CDR3 DNA: TGTGCCAGCAGTGAAGCCTCACGGGTGGGTGAGCAGTTCTTC; CDR3 protein: CASSEASRVGEQFF
CDR3 length: 15; V gene: TRBV7-6; J gene: TRBJ1-5; clone size: NA; D gene: NA; CDR3 DNA: TGTGCCAGCAGCCTAGACCCGAGAAGCAATCAGCCCCAGCATTTT; CDR3 protein: CASSLDPRSNQPQHF
CDR3 length: 14; V gene: TRBV5-8; J gene: TRBJ1-4; clone size: NA; D gene: TRBD1; CDR3 DNA: TGTGCCAGCAGCAAGACAGGGCGCTATGAAAAACTGTTTTTT; CDR3 protein: CASSKTGRYEKLFF
CDR3 length: 18; V gene: TRBV7-9; J gene: TRBJ2-2; clone size: NA; D gene: TRBD1; CDR3 DNA: TGTGCCAGCAGCTTGGGTCCGGGACAGGGGGACGACACCGGGGAGCTGTTTTTT; CDR3 protein: CASSLGPGQGDDTGELFF
CDR3 length: 13; V gene: TRBV3-1/TRBV3-2; J gene: TRBJ2-7; clone size: NA; D gene: NA; CDR3 DNA: TGTGCCAGCAGACAAGGGCCAGGATACGAGCAGTACTTC; CDR3 protein: CASRQGPGYEQYF
CDR3 length: 13; V gene: TRBV25-1; J gene: TRBJ1-2; clone size: NA; D gene: NA; CDR3 DNA: TGTGCCAGCAGTGAAGCAGGAATCTATGGCTACACCTTC; CDR3 protein: CASSEAGIYGYTF
CDR3 length: 12; V gene: TRBV12-3/TRBV12-4; J gene: TRBJ2-3; clone size: NA; D gene: TRBD2; CDR3 DNA: TGTGCCAGCAGTGTACTAGCGGACACGCAGTATTTT; CDR3 protein: CASSVLADTQYF
CDR3 length: 16; V gene: TRBV2; J gene: TRBJ1-6; clone size: NA; D gene: NA; CDR3 DNA: TGTGCCAGCAGTCAATGGGGGGGCGCATTGAATTCACCCCTCCACTTT; CDR3 protein: CASSQWGGALNSPLHF
CDR3 length: 12; V gene: TRBV6-2/TRBV6-3; J gene: TRBJ2-1; clone size: NA; D gene: NA; CDR3 DNA: TGTGCCAGCAGCCCCTGGGGGGATGAGCAGTTCTTC; CDR3 protein: CASSPWGDEQFF
CDR3 length: 16; V gene: TRBV9; J gene: TRBJ2-3; clone size: NA; D gene: TRBD2; CDR3 DNA: TGTGCCAGCAGCGCCAGTAGCGGGAGGGCCGTAGTTACGCAGTATTTT; CDR3 protein: CASSASSGRAVVTQYF
CDR3 length: 17; V gene: TRBV19; J gene: TRBJ1-1; clone size: NA; D gene: TRBD1; CDR3 DNA: TGTGCCAGTAGTCAGCTTCGGGAGGGTTATAGGGACAGCGAAGCTTTCTTT; CDR3 protein: CASSQLREGYRDSEAFF